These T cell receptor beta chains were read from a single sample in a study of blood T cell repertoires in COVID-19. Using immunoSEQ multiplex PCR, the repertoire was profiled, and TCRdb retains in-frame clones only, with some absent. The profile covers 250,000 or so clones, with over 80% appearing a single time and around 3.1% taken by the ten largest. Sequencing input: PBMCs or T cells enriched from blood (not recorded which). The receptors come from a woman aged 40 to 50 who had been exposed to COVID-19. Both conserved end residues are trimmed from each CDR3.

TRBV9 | ASSGAGRNEKLF
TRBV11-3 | ASSRGGRGEQF
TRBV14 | ASSPRDRSPQPQH
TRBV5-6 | ASSSPFRTARSETQY
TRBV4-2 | ASSQELGGYTIY
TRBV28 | ASSSPGGLQPDSLETQY
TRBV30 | AWSHRFYSGNTIY
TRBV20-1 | SASTLGGESYNEQF
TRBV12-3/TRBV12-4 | ASSYFAQKLF
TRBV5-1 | ASSSLPRQGTQETQY
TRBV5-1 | ASSGRSSSGPFKPRSSYEQY
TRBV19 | ASNAWGASGNTIY
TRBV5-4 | ASSRGTSNQPQH
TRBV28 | ASSLVNPGYGYT
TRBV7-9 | ASSRTGGFAF
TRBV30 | AWTPWGNLPIYGYT
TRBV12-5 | ASGPSAGDDEKLF
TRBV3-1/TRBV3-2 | ASSAPEDSYEQY
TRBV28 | ASSHPGTGGVGDYGYT
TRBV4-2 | ASSHRLGTTFDNEQF
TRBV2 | ASDNPVPPLAYEQY
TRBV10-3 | ATRDSSHNEQF
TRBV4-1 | ASSQAQGAYEQY
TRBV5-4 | ASSWGGAEAF
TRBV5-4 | ASSKREGIGGNTIY
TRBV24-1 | ATSDLRGLAGEQF
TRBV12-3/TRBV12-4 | ASSLRLAAVGV
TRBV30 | AWTGTAREKLF
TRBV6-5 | ASRGTAGELF
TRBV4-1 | ASSQEVRGVNTEAF
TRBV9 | ASSFTPGGDQPQH
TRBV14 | ASSQLITDEQY
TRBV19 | ASSMQGSSYEQY
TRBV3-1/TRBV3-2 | ASSQARGNYGYT
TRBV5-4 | ASSLALRADTQY
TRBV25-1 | ASSAQGSATNEKLF
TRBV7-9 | ASSPRGSINQPQH
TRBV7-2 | ASSPDRENGYT
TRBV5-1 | ASSLAGQGNQPQH
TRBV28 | ASSYTSGELKF
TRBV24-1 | ATSLQETQY
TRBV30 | ASRTGGTDTQY
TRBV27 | ASSPRPVEQF
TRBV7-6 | ASSVRFSGANVLT
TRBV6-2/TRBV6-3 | ASSRTGVSNQPQH
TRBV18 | ASSPSIAKNIQY
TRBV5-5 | ASSFSSNQPQH
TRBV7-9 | ASSPLLVGDEKLF
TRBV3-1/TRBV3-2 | ASSQVNQGSGYT
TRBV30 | ACDLSPTSTDTQY
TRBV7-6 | ASSFLRDRGETEAF